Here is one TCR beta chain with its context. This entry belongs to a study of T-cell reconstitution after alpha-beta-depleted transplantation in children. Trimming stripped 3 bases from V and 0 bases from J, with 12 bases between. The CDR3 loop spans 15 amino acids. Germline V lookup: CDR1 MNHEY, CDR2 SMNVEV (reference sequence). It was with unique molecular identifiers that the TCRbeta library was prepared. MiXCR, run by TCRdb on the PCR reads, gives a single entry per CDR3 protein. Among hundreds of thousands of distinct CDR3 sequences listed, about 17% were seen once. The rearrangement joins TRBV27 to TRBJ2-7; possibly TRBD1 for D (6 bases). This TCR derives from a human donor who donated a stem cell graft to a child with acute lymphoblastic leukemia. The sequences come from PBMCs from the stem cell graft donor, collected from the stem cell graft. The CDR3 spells CASSFAGTLSYEQYF. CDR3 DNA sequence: TGTGCCAGCAGTTTTGCTGGGACACTCTCCTACGAGCAGTACTTC.